Detailed here is one TCR beta chain. The antigen is unknown. This entry comes from a study of vaccination effects on CD4 cells after COVID-19. General study findings and limits: Relatively few convalescent patients took part in the study, which had no early post-infection timepoints. Just 1 of 255 vaccine-induced clones in healthy recipients was cross-reactive.

Sequencing in the ViraFEST assay came after antigen-specific CD4+ T cells had been expanded with viral peptide pools, which were used to stimulate PBMC. A roughly 11-day culture period preceded the isolation of CD4+ T cells. The healthy vaccine recipients, who had no prior SARS-CoV-2 infection, showed negative nucleocapsid antibodies. Clones were sequenced by immunoSEQ multiplex PCR, and TCRdb holds only the in-frame ones, with some missing. This table holds 15,000 or so clones, over 65% found once. This CDR3 has 14 amino acids. The source was CD4+ T cells from PBMCs cultured with HCoV-229E spike peptides, collected before COVID-19 vaccination. The clonotype comes from a human donor who received a COVID-19 vaccine. This chain links TRBV21-1 with TRBJ1-1; TRBD1, the table's D call, lacks a check against the DNA. TRBV21-1 is classified as a pseudogene. This CDR3 reads CASSNDRANTEAFF. CDR3 sequence (DNA): TGTGCCAGCAGCAACGACAGGGCCAACACTGAAGCTTTCTTT.